This T cell receptor (beta chain) originates from a study of T cells after yellow fever vaccination. Study results and limitations: After the booster, 95% to 98% of CD4 and roughly nine tenths of CD8 primary-response clones were re-detected. Though it reached lower strength, the secondary response hit its peak faster, day 5 versus 15.

In TCRdb, the 5' RACE reads were re-called with MiXCR into one record per CDR3 protein. The profile shows just under 600,000 distinct CDR3 sequences, approximately 13% of them singletons. The CDR3 is 12 residues long. CDR1 and CDR2 from the germline V gene are MDHEN and SYDVKM. V was cut by 3 bases and J by 10 bases, with 12 bases left in between. This clonotype has a handful of counts. What it recognizes is unknown. The chain has TRBV28 and TRBJ1-2, with D unresolved. The sample consisted of PBMCs, taken on the day of the yellow fever booster vaccination. The source of this sequence is a man aged 25 to 40 who received the YFV17D yellow fever vaccine. The CDR3 DNA reads as TGTGCCAGCAGTTTGTCCGTTAGCGACTACACCTTC. This codes for CASSLSVSDYTF.